This T cell receptor beta chain came from a study of shared clonotypes between healthy human individuals. Findings of the study overall: When naive CD4 clonotypes were compared across a handful of donors, approximately 4.9% were shared.

This CDR3 region has 18 residues. The J segment lost 4 bases and the V segment lost 0 bases, leaving 15 bases of the junction unmatched. Germline assignment: CDR1 MGHRA and CDR2 YSYEKL. Of note for this clone: The antigen remains unidentified.

Measured with immunoSEQ multiplex PCR; TCRdb has only the in-frame clones, and not every one. The sample carries roughly 1,800,000 clones, approximately 95% recorded once. It was CD45RO-negative cells, positively selected for CCR7, that made up naive CD8 cells, with terminally differentiated effector memory CD45RA+ cells excluded. The sample consisted of naive CD8+ T cells sorted from blood. J is TRBJ2-7 and V is TRBV4-1; 7 nucleotides line up with TRBD1. The sequence derives from a man aged 18 to 35 in good health. CDR3 nucleotides: TGCGCCAGCAGCCAAGATGATACCGGGACAGTTCCGGCGTACGAGCAGTACTTC. As protein: CASSQDDTGTVPAYEQYF.